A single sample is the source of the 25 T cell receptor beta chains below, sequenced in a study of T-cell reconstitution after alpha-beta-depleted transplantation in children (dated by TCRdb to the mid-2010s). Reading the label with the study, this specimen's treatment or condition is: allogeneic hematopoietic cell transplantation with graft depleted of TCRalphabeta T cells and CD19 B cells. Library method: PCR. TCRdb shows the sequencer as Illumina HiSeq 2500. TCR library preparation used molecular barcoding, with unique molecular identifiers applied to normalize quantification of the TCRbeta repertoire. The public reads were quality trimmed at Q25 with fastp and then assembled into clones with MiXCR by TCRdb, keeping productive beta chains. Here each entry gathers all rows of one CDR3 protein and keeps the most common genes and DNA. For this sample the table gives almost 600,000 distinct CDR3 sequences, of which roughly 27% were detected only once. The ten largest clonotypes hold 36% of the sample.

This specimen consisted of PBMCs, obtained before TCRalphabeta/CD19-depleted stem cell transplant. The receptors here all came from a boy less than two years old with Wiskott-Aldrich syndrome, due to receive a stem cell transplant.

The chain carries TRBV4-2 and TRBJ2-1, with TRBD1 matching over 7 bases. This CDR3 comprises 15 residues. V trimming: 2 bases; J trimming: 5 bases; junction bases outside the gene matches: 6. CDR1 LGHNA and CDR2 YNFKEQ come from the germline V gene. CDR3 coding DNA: TGTGCCAGCAGCCAAACCGGGACAGCCAACAATGAGCAGTTCTTC. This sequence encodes CASSQTGTANNEQFF.

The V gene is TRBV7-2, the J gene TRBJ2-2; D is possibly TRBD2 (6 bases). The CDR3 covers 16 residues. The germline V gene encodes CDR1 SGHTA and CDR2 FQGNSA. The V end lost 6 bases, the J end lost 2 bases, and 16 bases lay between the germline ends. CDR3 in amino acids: CASSPVRGKNTGELFF. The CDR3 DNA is TGTGCCAGCAGTCCCGTTCGGGGGAAAAACACCGGGGAGCTGTTTTTT.

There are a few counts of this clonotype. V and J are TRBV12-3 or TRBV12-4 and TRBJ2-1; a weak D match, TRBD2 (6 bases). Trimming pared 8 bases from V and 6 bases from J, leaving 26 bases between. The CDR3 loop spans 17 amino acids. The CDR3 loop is CASENRASVLVGNEQFF. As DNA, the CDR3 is TGTGCCAGCGAGAATCGGGCTAGCGTCCTAGTTGGCAATGAGCAGTTCTTC.

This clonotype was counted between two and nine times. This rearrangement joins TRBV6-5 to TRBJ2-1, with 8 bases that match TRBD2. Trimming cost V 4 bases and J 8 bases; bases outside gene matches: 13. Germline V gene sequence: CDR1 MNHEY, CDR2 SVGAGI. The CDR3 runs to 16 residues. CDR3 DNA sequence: TGTGCCAGCAGTTCACTCGGGACTAGAGTTCCCGATGAGCAGTTCTTC. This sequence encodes CASSSLGTRVPDEQFF.

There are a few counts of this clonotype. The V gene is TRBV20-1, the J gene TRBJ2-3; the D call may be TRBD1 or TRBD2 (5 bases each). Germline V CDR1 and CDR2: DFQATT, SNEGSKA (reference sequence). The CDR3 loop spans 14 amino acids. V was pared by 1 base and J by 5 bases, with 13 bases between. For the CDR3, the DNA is TGCAGTGCTAGAGCGAGGCCAGGGAGAGATACGCAGTATTTT. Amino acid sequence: CSARARPGRDTQYF.

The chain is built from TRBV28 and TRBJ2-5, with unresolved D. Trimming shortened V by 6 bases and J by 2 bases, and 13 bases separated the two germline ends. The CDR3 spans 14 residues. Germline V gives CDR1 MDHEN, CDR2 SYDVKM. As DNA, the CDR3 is TGTGCCAGCAGCCCTACTACCGGACAAGAGACCCAGTACTTC. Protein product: CASSPTTGQETQYF. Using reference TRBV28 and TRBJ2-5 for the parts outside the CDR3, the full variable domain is DVKVTQSSRYLVKRTGEKVFLECVQDMDHENMFWYRQDPGLGLRLIYFSYDVKMKEKGDIPEGYSVSREKKERFSLILESASTNQTSMYLCASSPTTGQETQYFGPGTRLLVL.

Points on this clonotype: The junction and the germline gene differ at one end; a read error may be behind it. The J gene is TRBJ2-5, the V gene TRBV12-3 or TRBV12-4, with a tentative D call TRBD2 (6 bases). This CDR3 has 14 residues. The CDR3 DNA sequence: TGTGCCAGCAGTTCAGGGTGGAGGGGAGAGACCCACTACTTC. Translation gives CASSSGWRGETHYF.

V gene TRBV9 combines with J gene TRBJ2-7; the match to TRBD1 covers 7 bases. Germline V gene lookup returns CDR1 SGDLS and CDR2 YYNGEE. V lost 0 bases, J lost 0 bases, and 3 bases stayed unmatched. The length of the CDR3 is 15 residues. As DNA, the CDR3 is TGTGCCAGCAGCGTAGAGGGGACAGCCTCCTACGAGCAGTACTTC. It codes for CASSVEGTASYEQYF.

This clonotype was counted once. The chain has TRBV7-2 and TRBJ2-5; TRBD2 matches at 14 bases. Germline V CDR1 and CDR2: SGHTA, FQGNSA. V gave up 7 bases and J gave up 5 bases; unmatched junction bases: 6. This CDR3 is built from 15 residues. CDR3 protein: CASKTRLAGGETQYF. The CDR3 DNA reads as TGTGCCAGCAAGACCCGACTAGCGGGAGGGGAGACCCAGTACTTC.

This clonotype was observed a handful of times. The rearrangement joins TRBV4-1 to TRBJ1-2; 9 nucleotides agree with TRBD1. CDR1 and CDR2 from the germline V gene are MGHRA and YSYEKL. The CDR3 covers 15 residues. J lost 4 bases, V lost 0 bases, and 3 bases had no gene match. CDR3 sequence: CASSQDRDRVYGYTF. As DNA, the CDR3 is TGCGCCAGCAGCCAAGACCGGGACAGGGTCTATGGCTACACCTTC.

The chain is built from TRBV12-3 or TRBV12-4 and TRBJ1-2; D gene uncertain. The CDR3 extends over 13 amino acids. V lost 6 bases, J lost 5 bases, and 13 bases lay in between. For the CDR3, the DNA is TGTGCCAGCAGGGCCCGGGCCGGTTATGGCTACACCTTC. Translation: CASRARAGYGYTF.

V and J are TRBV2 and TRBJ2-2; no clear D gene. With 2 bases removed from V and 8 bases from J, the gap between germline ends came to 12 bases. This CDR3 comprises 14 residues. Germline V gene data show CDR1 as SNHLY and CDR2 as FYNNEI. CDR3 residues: CASSEWRFIGELFF. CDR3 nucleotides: TGTGCCAGCAGTGAATGGCGATTTATTGGGGAGCTGTTTTTT. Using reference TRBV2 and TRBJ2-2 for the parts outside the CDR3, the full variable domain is EPEVTQTPSHQVTQMGQEVILRCVPISNHLYFYWYRQILGQKVEFLVSFYNNEISEKSEIFDDQFSVERPDGSNFTLKIRSTKLEDSAMYFCASSEWRFIGELFFGEGSRLTVL.

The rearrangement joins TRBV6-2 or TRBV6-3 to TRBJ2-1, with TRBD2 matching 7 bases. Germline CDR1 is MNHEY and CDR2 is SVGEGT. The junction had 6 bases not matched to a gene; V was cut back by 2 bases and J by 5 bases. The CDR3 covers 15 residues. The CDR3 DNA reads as TGTGCCAGCAGTTACACCGGACTAGTGAACAATGAGCAGTTCTTC. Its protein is CASSYTGLVNNEQFF.

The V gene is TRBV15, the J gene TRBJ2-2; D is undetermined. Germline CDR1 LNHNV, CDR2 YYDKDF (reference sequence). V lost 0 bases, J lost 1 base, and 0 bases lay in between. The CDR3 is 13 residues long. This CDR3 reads CATSRENTGELFF. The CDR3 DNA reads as TGTGCCACCAGCAGAGAGAACACCGGGGAGCTGTTTTTT.

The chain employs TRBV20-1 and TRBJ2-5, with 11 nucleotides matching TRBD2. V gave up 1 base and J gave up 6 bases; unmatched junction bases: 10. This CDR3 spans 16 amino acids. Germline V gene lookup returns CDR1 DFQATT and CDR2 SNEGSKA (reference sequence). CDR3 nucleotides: TGCAGTGCTAGAGGTAGCGGGAGGGCCTTTCCGAAGACCCAGTACTTC. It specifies CSARGSGRAFPKTQYF.

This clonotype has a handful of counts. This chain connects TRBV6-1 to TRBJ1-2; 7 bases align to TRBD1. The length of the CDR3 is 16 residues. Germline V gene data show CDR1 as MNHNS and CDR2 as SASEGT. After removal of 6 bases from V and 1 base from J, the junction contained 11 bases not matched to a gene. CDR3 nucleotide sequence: TGTGCCAGCAGGATGACAGGGAGCTCTAGTAACTATGGCTACACCTTC. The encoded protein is CASRMTGSSSNYGYTF.

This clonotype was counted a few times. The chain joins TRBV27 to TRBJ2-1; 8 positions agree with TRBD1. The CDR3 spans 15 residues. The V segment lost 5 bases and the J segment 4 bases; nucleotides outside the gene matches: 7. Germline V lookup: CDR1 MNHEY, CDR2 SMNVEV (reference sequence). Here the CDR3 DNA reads TGTGCCAGCAGTCCAAGGGGACAGGCTTACAATGAGCAGTTCTTC. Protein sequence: CASSPRGQAYNEQFF.

This CDR3 is CASSPLAGGWDEQYF. The CDR3 DNA reads as TGTGCCAGCAGCCCGCTAGCGGGAGGGTGGGACGAGCAGTACTTC. The genes are TRBV6-1 and TRBJ2-7, with 12 bases matching TRBD2. V was pared by 6 bases and J by 5 bases, with 8 bases of the junction left unmatched. The germline CDR1 and CDR2 sequences are MNHNS and SASEGT. The CDR3 is made up of 15 amino acids.

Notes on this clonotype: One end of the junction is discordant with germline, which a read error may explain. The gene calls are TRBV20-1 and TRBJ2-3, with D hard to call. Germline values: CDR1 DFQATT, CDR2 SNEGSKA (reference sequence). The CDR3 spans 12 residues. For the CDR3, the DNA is TGCAGTGCCCCGATTATAACAGATACGCACTATTTT. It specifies CSAPIITDTHYF.

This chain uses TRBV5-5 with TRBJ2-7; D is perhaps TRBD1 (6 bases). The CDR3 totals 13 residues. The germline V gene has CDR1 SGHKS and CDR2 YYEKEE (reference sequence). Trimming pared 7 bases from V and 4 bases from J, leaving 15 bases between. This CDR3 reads CASVVAGEYEQYF. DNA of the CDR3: TGTGCCAGCGTCGTGGCAGGGGAATACGAGCAGTACTTC.

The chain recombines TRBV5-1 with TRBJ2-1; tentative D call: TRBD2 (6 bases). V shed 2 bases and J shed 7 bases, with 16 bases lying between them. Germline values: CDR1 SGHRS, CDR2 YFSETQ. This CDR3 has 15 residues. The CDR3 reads CASSLGLARVNEQFF. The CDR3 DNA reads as TGCGCCAGCAGCTTAGGGCTAGCGAGAGTAAATGAGCAGTTCTTC. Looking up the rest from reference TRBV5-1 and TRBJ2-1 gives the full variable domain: KAGVTQTPRYLIKTRGQQVTLSCSPISGHRSVSWYQQTPGQGLQFLFEYFSETQRNKGNFPGRFSGRQFSNSRSEMNVSTLELGDSALYLCASSLGLARVNEQFFGPGTRLTVL.

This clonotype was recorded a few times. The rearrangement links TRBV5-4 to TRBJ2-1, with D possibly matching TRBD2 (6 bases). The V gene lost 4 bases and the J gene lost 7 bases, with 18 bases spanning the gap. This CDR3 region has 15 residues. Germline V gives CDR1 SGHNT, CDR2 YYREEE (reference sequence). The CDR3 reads CASSPYGSRGNEQFF. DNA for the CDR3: TGTGCCAGCAGCCCCTACGGGAGTCGCGGTAATGAGCAGTTCTTC.

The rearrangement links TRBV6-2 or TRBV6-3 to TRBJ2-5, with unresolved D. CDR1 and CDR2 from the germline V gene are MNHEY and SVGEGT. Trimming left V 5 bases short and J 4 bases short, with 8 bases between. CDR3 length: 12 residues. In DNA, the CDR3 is TGTGCCAGCAGTCGACTGGCAGAGACCCAGTACTTC. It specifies CASSRLAETQYF.

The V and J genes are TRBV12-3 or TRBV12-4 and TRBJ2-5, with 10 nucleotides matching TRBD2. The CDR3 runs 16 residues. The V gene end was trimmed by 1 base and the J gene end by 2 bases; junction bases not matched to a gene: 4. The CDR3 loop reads CASSLDPGLAQETQYF. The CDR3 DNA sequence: TGTGCCAGCAGTTTAGACCCGGGACTAGCGCAAGAGACCCAGTACTTC.

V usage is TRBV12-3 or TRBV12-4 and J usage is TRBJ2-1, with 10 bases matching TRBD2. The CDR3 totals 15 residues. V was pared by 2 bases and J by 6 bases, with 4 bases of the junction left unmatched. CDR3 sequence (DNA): TGTGCCAGCAGTTTATCGACTAGCGGGTCCAATGAGCAGTTCTTC. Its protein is CASSLSTSGSNEQFF.